This T cell receptor beta chain emerged from a study of CD8+ T cells in alopecia areata. As for this clone: Its specificity is not known.

The CDR3 length is 13 residues. Trimming left V 3 bases short and J 7 bases short, with 15 bases between. Per the germline V gene, CDR1 is GTSNPN and CDR2 is SVGIG (reference sequence). RNA extraction was followed by reverse transcription into cDNA, which acted as the sequencing template. The repertoire was sequenced with immunoSEQ multiplex PCR; TCRdb's copy has only in-frame clones and lacks some. Of fewer than 250,000 clones in the sample, 64% are singletons; the top ten hold approximately 1.3%. Overall study results and limits: Scalp clonality and expanded CD8+ clones among the top 100 were significantly decreased by tofacitinib.

The treatment is: oral pan-JAK inhibitor, 5-10 mg twice daily. The TCR originated in a human donor with alopecia areata. The chain uses TRBV30 and TRBJ1-1; possibly TRBD1 for D (5 bases). Sequencing used CD4+ T cells sorted from blood, obtained at approximately week 49, from a patient treated with tofacitinib. CDR3 sequence reads: CAWSRSGVGEAFF. The CDR3 nucleotides read TGTGCCTGGAGCCGGTCGGGGGTAGGTGAAGCTTTCTTT. Variable domain in full (rest from reference TRBV30 and TRBJ1-1): SQTIHQWPATLVQPVGSPLSLECTVEGTSNPNLYWYRQAAGRGLQLLFYSVGIGQISSEVPQNLSASRPQDRQFILSSKKLLLSDSGFYLCAWSRSGVGEAFFGQGTRLTVV.